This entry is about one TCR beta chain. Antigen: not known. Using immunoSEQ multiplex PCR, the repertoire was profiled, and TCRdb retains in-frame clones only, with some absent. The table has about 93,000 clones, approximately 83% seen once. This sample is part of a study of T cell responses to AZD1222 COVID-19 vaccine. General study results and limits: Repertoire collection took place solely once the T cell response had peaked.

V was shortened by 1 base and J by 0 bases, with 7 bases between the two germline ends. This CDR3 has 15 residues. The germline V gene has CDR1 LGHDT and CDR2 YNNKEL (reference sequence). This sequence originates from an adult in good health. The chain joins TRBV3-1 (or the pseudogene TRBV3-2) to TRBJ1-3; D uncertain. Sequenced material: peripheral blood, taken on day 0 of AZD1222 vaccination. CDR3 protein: CASSQVQYSGNTIYF. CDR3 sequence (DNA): TGTGCCAGCAGCCAAGTTCAATACTCTGGAAACACCATATATTTT.